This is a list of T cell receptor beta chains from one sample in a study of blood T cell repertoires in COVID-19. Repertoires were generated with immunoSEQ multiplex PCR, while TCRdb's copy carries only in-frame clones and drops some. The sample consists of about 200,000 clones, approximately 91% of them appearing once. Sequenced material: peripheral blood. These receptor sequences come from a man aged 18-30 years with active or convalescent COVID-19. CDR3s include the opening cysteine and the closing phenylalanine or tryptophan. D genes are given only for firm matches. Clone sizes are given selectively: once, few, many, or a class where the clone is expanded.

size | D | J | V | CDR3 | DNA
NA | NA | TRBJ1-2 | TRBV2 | CASQTQQAYGYTF | TGTGCCAGCCAAACCCAGCAGGCCTATGGCTACACCTTC
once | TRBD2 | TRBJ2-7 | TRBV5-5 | CASSTGLAGAYEQYF | TGTGCCAGCAGCACGGGACTAGCGGGGGCCTACGAGCAGTACTTC
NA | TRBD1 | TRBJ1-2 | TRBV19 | CASSMFEGARVFGYTF | TGTGCCAGTAGTATGTTTGAGGGGGCAAGAGTTTTTGGCTACACCTTC
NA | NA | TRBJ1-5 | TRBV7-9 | CASSRGGSSNQPQHF | TGTGCCAGCTCACGGGGGGGCTCAAGCAATCAGCCCCAGCATTTT
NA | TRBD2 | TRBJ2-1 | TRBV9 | CASSVGTSAYNEQFF | TGTGCCAGCAGCGTCGGGACTAGCGCCTACAATGAGCAGTTCTTC
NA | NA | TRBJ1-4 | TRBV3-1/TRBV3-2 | CASSPREGLREKLFF | TGTGCCAGCAGCCCCCGCGAGGGCCTGAGAGAAAAACTGTTTTTT
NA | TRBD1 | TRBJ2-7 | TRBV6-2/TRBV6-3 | CASSRDRDAFEQYF | TGTGCCAGCAGCCGGGACAGGGATGCCTTCGAGCAGTACTTC
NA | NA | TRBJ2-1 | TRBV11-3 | CASSLSAGLATRPSYNEQFF | TGTGCCAGCAGCTTAAGTGCGGGTCTAGCGACCCGTCCCTCTTACAATGAGCAGTTCTTC
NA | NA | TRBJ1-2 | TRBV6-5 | CASSSQSLSNYGYTF | TGTGCCAGCAGTTCTCAGTCCCTCTCCAACTATGGCTACACCTTC
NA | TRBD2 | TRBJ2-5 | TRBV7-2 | CASTSWGGVETQYF | TGTGCCAGCACCTCCTGGGGGGGAGTTGAGACCCAGTACTTC
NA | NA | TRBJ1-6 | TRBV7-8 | CASSLTTGNSPLHF | TGTGCCAGCAGCTTAACCACAGGGAATTCACCCCTCCACTTT
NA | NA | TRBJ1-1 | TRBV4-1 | CASSQNQGPNTEAFF | TGCGCCAGCAGCCAAAACCAGGGTCCGAACACTGAAGCTTTCTTT
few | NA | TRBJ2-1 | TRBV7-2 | CASSGRDFPRWEQFF | TGTGCCAGCAGCGGCCGGGACTTCCCACGATGGGAGCAGTTCTTC
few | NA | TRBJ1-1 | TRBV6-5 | CASSYSEWGLNTEAFF | TGTGCCAGCAGTTACTCTGAGTGGGGCCTAAACACTGAAGCTTTCTTT
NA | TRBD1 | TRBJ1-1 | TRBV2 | CASSRQGLTWGTEAFF | TGTGCCAGCAGCCGACAGGGCCTGACCTGGGGAACTGAAGCTTTCTTT
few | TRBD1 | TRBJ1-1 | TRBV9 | CASSVDGTGGWGTEAFF | TGTGCCAGCAGCGTAGACGGGACAGGGGGCTGGGGCACTGAAGCTTTCTTT
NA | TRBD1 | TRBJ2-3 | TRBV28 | CASRNKFRDRATSTDTQYF | TGTGCCAGCAGGAATAAATTCAGGGACAGGGCAACGAGCACAGATACGCAGTATTTT
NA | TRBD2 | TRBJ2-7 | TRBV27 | CASSLGGRPYEQYF | TGTGCCAGCAGTTTAGGCGGGAGACCCTACGAGCAGTACTTC
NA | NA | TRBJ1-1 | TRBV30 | CAWGHTGVTSAAFF | TGTGCCTGGGGTCATACAGGTGTTACCAGTGCAGCTTTCTTT
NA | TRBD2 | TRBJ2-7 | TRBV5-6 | CASSRRLATAESYEQYF | TGTGCCAGCAGCCGGAGACTAGCGACTGCTGAATCCTACGAGCAGTACTTC
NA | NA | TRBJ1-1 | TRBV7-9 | CASSSLRSRMNTEAFF | TGTGCCAGCAGCTCGCTGAGATCGAGAATGAACACTGAAGCTTTCTTT
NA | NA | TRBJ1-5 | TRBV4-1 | CASSQAPQVNQPQHF | TGCGCCAGCAGCCAAGCTCCGCAGGTTAATCAGCCCCAGCATTTT
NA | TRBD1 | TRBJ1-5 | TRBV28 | CASRTGINQPQHF | TGTGCCAGCAGGACAGGGATCAATCAGCCCCAGCATTTT
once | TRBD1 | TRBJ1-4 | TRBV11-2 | CASSPGGTENEKLFF | TGTGCCAGCAGCCCAGGGGGGACAGAAAATGAAAAACTGTTTTTT
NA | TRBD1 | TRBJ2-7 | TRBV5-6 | CASSLRGTVYEQYF | TGTGCCAGCAGCCTACGAGGGACAGTCTACGAGCAGTACTTC
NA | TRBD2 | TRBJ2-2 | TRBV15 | CATSRGHGTSGGTNTGELFF | TGTGCCACCAGCAGAGGACATGGGACTAGCGGGGGCACTAACACCGGGGAGCTGTTTTTT
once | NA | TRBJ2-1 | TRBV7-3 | CASSLTRGPYNEQFF | TGTGCCAGCAGCTTAACGCGGGGTCCCTACAATGAGCAGTTCTTC
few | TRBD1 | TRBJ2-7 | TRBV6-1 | CASSEAGGQGSSEQYF | TGTGCCAGCAGTGAAGCCGGGGGACAGGGCTCGAGCGAGCAGTACTTC
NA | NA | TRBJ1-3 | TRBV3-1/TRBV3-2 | CASSQVPGTIYF | TGTGCCAGCAGCCAAGTACCAGGGACCATATATTTT
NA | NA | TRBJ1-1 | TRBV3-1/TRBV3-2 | CASSFFGKTEAFF | TGTGCCAGCAGCTTTTTTGGCAAAACTGAAGCTTTCTTT
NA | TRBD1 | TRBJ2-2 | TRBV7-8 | CACIRDSRATGELFF | TGTGCCTGCATCCGGGACAGTCGCGCCACCGGGGAGCTGTTTTTT
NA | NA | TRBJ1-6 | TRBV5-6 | CASSSSTGVVNSPLHF | TGTGCCAGCAGCTCATCGACAGGCGTAGTAAATTCACCCCTCCACTTT
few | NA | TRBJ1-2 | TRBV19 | CASRNRDNRYGYTF | TGTGCCAGTAGGAACCGGGACAACCGCTATGGCTACACCTTC
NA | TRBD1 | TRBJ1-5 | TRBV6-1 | CASSEEQGASQPQHF | TGTGCCAGCAGTGAGGAACAGGGGGCGAGTCAGCCCCAGCATTTT
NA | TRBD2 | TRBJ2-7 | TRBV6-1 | CASQLGTSGAYEQYF | TGTGCCAGTCAACTAGGGACTAGCGGGGCCTACGAGCAGTACTTC
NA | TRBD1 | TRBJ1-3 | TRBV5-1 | CASSSQGASAGNTIYF | TGCGCCAGCAGCTCGCAGGGGGCCTCAGCTGGAAACACCATATATTTT
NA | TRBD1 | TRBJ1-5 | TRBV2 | CASRRDSNNQPQHF | TGTGCCAGCAGGAGGGACAGCAACAATCAGCCCCAGCATTTT
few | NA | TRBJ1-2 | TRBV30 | CAWSVGLNYGYTF | TGTGCCTGGAGTGTTGGACTGAACTATGGCTACACCTTC
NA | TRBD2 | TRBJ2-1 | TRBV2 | CASSVSGSAYNEQFF | TGTGCCAGCAGTGTTAGCGGGAGTGCTTACAATGAGCAGTTCTTC
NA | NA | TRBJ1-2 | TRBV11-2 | CASSLGGARGYTF | TGTGCCAGCAGCTTGGGGGGTGCACGGGGCTACACCTTC
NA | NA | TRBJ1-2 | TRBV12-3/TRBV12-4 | CASSFTGHYGYTF | TGTGCCAGCAGTTTCACAGGACACTATGGCTACACCTTC
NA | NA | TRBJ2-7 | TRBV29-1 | CSAGAGFHEQYF | TGCAGCGCTGGAGCAGGGTTCCACGAGCAGTACTTC
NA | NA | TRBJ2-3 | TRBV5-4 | CASSLLASTDTQYF | TGTGCCAGCAGCTTGCTGGCTAGCACAGATACGCAGTATTTT
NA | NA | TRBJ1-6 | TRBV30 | CAWSVPPKIGGANSPLHF | TGTGCCTGGAGTGTACCTCCCAAAATTGGGGGGGCTAATTCACCCCTCCACTTT
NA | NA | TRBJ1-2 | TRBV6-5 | CASRGTTNYGYTF | TGTGCCAGCAGGGGGACAACCAACTATGGCTACACCTTC
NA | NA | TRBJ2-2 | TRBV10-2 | CASSEVYEDGELFF | TGCGCCAGCAGTGAGGTGTATGAGGACGGGGAGCTGTTTTTT
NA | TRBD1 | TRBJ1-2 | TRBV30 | CAWAGTAPWGGYTF | TGTGCCTGGGCTGGGACAGCCCCGTGGGGTGGCTACACCTTC
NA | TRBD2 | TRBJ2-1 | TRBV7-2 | CASSSHGAGAYNEQFF | TGTGCCAGCAGCTCCCATGGTGCGGGAGCCTACAATGAGCAGTTCTTC
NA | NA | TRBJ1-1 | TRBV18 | CASSDTGTSTEAFF | TGTGCCAGCTCAGATACCGGGACAAGCACTGAAGCTTTCTTT
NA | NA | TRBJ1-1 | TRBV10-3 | CAISESTANTEAFF | TGTGCCATCAGTGAGTCGACAGCGAACACTGAAGCTTTCTTT
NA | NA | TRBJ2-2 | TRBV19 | CASSGGIGQNTGELFF | TGTGCCAGTAGTGGGGGGATTGGGCAGAACACCGGGGAGCTGTTTTTT